This T cell receptor (beta chain) was profiled in a study of blood T cell repertoires in COVID-19. As originally analysed: Estimates of nucleated cell counts were drawn from the amplification of reference gene primers. TCRdb's copy holds only in-frame clones and misses some; the assay was immunoSEQ multiplex PCR. From that table come the V and J calls and clone size; the DNA was used to work out D and trimming. The sample includes tens of thousands of clones, around 85% of them seen just once. V dropped 4 bases and J dropped 0 bases, with 10 bases sitting between them. This CDR3 contains 15 residues. In germline, CDR1 is MNHEY, CDR2 SMNVEV (reference sequence).

This sequence joins TRBV27 and TRBJ2-1; D is perhaps TRBD2 (5 bases). The sequenced sample consisted of peripheral blood. The sequence was obtained from a human donor in a cohort sampled during active COVID-19. The CDR3 spells CASSSTGNSYNEQFF. CDR3 coding DNA: TGTGCCAGCAGTTCAACGGGAAACTCCTACAATGAGCAGTTCTTC.